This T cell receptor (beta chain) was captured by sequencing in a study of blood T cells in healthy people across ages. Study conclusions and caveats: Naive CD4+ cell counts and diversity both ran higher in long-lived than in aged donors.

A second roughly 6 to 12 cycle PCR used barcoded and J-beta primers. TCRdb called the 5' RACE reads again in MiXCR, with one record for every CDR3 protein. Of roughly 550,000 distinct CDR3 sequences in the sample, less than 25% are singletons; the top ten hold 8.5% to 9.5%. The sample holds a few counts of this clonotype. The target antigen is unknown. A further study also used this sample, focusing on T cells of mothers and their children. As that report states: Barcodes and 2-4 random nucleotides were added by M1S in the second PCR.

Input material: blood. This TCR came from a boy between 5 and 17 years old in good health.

As DNA, the CDR3 is TGTGCCAGCACCGACGCCGGGACAGGAATGTCTCCCCAGCATTTT. Translated, it gives CASTDAGTGMSPQHF. The rearrangement joins TRBV6-1 to TRBJ1-5, with 8 bases identical to TRBD1. The CDR3 is 15 residues long. V was clipped by 7 bases and J by 10 bases; unmatched bases: 15. Germline V gives CDR1 MNHNS, CDR2 SASEGT.